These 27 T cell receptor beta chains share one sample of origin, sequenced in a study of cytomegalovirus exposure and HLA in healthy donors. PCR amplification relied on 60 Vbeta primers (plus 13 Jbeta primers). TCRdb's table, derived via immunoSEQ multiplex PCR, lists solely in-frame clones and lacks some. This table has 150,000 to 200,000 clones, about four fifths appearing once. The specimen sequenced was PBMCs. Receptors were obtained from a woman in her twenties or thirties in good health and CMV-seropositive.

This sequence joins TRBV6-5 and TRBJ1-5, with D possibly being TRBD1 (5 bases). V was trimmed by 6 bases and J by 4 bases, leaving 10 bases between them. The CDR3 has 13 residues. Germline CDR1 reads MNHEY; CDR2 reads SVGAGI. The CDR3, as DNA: TGTGCCAGCAGGGTACAGGTTAATCAGCCCCAGCATTTT. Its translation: CASRVQVNQPQHF.

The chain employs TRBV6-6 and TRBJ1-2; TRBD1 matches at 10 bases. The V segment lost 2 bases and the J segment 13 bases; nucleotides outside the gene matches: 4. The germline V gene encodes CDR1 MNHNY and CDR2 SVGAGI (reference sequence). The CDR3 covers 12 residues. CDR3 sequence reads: CASSYGGQGCTF. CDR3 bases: TGTGCCAGCAGTTACGGGGGACAGGGGTGCACCTTC.

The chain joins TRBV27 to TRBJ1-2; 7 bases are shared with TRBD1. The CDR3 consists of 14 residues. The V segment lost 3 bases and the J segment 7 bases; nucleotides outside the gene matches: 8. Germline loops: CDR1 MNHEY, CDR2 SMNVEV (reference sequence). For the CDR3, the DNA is TGTGCCAGCAGTTTCGGGCAGGGGGTATCTGGCTACACCTTC. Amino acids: CASSFGQGVSGYTF.

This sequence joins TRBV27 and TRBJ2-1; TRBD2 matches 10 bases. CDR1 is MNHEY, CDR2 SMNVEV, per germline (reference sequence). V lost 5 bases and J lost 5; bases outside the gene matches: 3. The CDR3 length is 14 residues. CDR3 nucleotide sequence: TGTGCCAGCAGTCGACTAGCGGGTAACAATGAGCAGTTCTTC. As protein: CASSRLAGNNEQFF.

The CDR3 protein is CASSKLPGGGGYTF. The CDR3 DNA reads TGTGCCAGCAGCAAACTCCCGGGGGGCGGTGGCTACACCTTC. This chain links TRBV6-6 with TRBJ1-2; a possible D gene is TRBD1 (6 bases). This CDR3 is built from 14 residues. Deletions cut 6 bases from V and 7 bases from J, with 18 bases between. The germline V gene encodes CDR1 MNHNY and CDR2 SVGAGI (reference sequence).

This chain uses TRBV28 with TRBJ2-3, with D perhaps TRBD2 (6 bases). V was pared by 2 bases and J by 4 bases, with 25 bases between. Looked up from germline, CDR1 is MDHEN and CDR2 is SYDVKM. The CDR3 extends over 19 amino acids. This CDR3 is CASSLRGHMEGVMADTQYF. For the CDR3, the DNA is TGTGCCAGCAGTTTAAGAGGGCATATGGAGGGAGTGATGGCAGATACGCAGTATTTT.

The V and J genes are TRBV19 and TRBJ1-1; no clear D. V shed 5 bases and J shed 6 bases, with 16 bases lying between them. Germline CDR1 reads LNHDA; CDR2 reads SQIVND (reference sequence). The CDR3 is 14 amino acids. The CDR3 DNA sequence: TGTGCCAGTAGTGACTCCGCCTCAAGTCCTGAAGCTTTCTTT. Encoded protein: CASSDSASSPEAFF. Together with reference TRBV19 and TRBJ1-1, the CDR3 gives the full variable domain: DGGITQSPKYLFRKEGQNVTLSCEQNLNHDAMYWYRQDPGQGLRLIYYSQIVNDFQKGDIAEGYSVSREKKESFPLTVTSAQKNPTAFYLCASSDSASSPEAFFGQGTRLTVV.

CDR3: CASSPRLAGEQFF. CDR3 bases: TGTGCCAGCAGCCCCCGACTAGCCGGTGAGCAGTTCTTC. This chain uses TRBV28 with TRBJ2-1, with TRBD2 identical over 7 bases. This CDR3 spans 13 amino acids. The J segment lost 9 bases and the V segment lost 6 bases, leaving 8 bases of the junction unmatched. Germline CDR1 and CDR2: MDHEN and SYDVKM. Full variable domain (outside the CDR3, taken from reference TRBV28 and TRBJ2-1): DVKVTQSSRYLVKRTGEKVFLECVQDMDHENMFWYRQDPGLGLRLIYFSYDVKMKEKGDIPEGYSVSREKKERFSLILESASTNQTSMYLCASSPRLAGEQFFGPGTRLTVL.

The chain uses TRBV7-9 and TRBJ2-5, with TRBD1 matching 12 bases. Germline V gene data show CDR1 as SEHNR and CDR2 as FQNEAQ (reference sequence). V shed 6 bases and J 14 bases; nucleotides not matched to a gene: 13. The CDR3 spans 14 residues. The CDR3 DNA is TGTGCCAGCAGACCCGATTCGGGACAGGGGGCGGAATACTTC. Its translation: CASRPDSGQGAEYF.

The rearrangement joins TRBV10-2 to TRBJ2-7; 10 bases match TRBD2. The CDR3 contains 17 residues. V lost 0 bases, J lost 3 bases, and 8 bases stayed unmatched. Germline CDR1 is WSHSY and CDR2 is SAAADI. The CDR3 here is CASSESGFRTSGYEQYF. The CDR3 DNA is TGCGCCAGCAGTGAGTCGGGGTTCAGGACTAGCGGCTACGAGCAGTACTTC.

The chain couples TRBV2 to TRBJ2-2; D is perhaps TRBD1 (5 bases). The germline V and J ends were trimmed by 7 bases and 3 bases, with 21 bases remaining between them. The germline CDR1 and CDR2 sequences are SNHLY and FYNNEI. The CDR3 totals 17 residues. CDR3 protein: CASIRDALLGDTGELFF. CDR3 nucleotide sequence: TGTGCCAGCATCAGGGATGCCTTGTTAGGCGACACCGGGGAGCTGTTTTTT.

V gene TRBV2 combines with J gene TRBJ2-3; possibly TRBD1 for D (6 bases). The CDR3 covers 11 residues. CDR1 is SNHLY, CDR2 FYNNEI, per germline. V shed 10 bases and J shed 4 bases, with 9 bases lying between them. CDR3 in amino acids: CATAGADTQYF. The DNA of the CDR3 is TGTGCCACCGCAGGGGCAGATACGCAGTATTTT.

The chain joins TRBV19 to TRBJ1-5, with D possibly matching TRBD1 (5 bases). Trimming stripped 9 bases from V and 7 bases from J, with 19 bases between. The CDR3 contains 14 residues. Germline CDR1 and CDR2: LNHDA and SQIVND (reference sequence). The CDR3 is CASRPGTDGQPQHF. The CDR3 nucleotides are TGTGCCAGCAGACCCGGGACTGACGGACAGCCCCAGCATTTT.

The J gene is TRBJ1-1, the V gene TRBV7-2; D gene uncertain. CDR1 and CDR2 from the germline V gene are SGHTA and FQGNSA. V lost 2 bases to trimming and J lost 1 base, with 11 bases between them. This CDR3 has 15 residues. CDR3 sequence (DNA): TGTGCCAGCAGCTTAATCGAGCTACGGAACACTGAAGCTTTCTTT. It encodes CASSLIELRNTEAFF.

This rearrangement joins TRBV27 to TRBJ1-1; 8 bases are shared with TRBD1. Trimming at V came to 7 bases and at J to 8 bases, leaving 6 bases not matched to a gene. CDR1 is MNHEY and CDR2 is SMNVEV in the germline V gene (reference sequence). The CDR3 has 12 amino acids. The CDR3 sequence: CASIGQGAEAFF. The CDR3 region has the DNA TGTGCCAGCATCGGGCAGGGGGCCGAAGCTTTCTTT.

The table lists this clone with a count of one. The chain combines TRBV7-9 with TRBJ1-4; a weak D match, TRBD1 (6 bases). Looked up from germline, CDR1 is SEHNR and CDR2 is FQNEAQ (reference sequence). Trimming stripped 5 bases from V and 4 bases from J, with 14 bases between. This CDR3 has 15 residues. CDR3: CASSPQGSGNEKLFF. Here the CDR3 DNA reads TGTGCCAGCAGCCCTCAGGGGTCTGGTAATGAAAAACTGTTTTTT.

For the CDR3, the DNA is TGTGCCAGCAGTGACGGGGGCGGGAGGAGGGTTACGCAGTATTTT. It is translated as CASSDGGGRRVTQYF. The chain recombines TRBV2 with TRBJ2-3; 8 bases map to TRBD2. V dropped 3 bases and J dropped 8; count of bases not matched to a gene: 10. This CDR3 contains 15 residues. Germline CDR1 and CDR2: SNHLY and FYNNEI.

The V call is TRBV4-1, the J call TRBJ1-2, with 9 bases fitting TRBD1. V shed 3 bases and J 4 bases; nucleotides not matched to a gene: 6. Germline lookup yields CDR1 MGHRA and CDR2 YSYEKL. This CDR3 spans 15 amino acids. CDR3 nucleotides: TGCGCCAGCAGCCAGGGGGACAGGGAAACCTATGGCTACACCTTC. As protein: CASSQGDRETYGYTF.

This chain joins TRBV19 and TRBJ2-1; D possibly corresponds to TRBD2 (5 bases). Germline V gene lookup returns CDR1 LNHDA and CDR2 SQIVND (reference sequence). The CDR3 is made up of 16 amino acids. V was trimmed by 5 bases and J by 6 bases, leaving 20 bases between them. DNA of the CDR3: TGTGCCAGTAGTCACATCCCCGGGATTAAGGCCAATGAGCAGTTCTTC. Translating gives CASSHIPGIKANEQFF.

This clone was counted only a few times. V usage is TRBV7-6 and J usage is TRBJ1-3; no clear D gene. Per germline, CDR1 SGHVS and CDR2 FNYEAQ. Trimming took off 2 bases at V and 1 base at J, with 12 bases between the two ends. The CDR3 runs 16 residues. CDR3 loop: CASSLRGSGSGNTIYF. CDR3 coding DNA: TGTGCCAGCAGCTTACGGGGATCGGGGTCTGGAAACACCATATATTTT.

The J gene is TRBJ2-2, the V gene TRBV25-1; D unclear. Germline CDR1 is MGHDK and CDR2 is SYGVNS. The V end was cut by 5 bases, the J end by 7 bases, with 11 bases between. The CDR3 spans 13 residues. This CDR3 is CASSYVANGELFF. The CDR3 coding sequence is TGTGCCAGCAGTTACGTAGCCAACGGGGAGCTGTTTTTT.

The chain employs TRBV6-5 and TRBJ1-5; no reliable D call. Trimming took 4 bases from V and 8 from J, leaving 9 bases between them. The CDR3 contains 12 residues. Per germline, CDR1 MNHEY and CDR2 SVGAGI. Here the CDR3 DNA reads TGTGCCAGCAGTTCCTCAACAAAGCCCCAGCATTTT. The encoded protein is CASSSSTKPQHF.

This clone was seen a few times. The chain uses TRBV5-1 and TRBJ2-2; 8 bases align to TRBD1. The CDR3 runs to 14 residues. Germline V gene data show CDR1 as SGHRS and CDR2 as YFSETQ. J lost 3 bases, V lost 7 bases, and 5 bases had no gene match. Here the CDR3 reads CASGRTGHTGELFF. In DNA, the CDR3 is TGCGCCAGCGGCCGGACAGGGCACACCGGGGAGCTGTTTTTT.

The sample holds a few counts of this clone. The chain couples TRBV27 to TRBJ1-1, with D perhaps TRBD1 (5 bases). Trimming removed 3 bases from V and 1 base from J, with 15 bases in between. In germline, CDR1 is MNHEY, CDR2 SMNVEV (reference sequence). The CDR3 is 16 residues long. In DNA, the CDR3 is TGTGCCAGCAGTTTTCTCCCAGGGCGGGGGAACACTGAAGCTTTCTTT. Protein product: CASSFLPGRGNTEAFF.

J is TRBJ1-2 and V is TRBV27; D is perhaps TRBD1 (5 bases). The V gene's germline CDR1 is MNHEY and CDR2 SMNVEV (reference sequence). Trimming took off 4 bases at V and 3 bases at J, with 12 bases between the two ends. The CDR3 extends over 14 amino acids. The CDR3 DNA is TGTGCCAGCAGTTCCGCCGGGACTTACTATGGCTACACCTTC. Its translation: CASSSAGTYYGYTF.

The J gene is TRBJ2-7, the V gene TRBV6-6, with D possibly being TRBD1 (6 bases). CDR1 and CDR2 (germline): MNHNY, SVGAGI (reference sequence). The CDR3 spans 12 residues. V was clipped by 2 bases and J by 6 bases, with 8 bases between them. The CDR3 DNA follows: TGTGCCAGCAGTTACGAAGGGGGCGAGCAGTACTTC. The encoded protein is CASSYEGGEQYF.

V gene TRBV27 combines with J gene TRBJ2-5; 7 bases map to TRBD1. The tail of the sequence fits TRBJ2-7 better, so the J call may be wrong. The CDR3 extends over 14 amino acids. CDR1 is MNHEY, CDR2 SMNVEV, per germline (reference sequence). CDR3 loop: CASGPTGSVYEQYF. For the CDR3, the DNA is TGTGCCAGCGGGCCGACAGGGTCGGTTTACGAGCAGTACTTC.